This T cell receptor (beta chain) came from a study of CD8 T cells in Susac syndrome. Random hexamers were used to reverse transcribe an amount of 0.5 to 1 ug RNA. TCRdb reanalysed the immunoSEQ multiplex PCR reads using MiXCR and keeps one entry per CDR3 protein. The sample holds roughly 80,000 distinct CDR3 sequences; approximately 94% are singletons and the top ten take about 0.3%. The CDR3 length is 15 residues. Germline CDR1 is PRHDT and CDR2 is FYEKMQ (reference sequence). V lost 5 bases, J lost 8 bases, and 6 bases stayed unmatched. Controls were healthy donors chosen to match patients in age and sex.

The rearrangement links TRBV13 to TRBJ2-1; TRBD2 matches at 13 bases. The receptor was isolated from a human donor in good health. Sample: CD8+ T cells from PBMCs. CDR3 sequence: CASSLPGLAGYEQFF. CDR3 DNA sequence: TGTGCCAGCAGCCTACCGGGACTAGCGGGGTATGAGCAGTTCTTC.